This entry lists 18 T cell receptor beta chains sequenced from one sample in a study of PD-1 blockade in classical Hodgkin lymphoma. Documented time point: newly diagnosed, previously untreated cHL patient sample. The repertoire was sequenced with immunoSEQ multiplex PCR; TCRdb's copy has only in-frame clones and lacks some. Altogether about 15,000 clones are present, more than 80% being singletons, with the ten largest covering 6.9%. Sequencing was performed on peripheral blood mononuclear cells (PBMCs). These receptors were collected from a human donor with classical Hodgkin lymphoma.

The chain is built from TRBV5-4 and TRBJ2-2, with D perhaps matching TRBD2 (6 bases). Germline CDR1 SGHNT, CDR2 YYREEE (reference sequence). The CDR3 is 15 amino acids. Between the trimmed V and J ends, which lost 2 bases and 0 bases, there was a span of 8 bases. The CDR3 DNA is TGTGCCAGCAGCTTTAGCGGTGCGAACACCGGGGAGCTGTTTTTT. Translated, it gives CASSFSGANTGELFF.

The V gene is TRBV28, the J gene TRBJ2-1, with 7 bases that match TRBD2. From germline, CDR1 is MDHEN and CDR2 SYDVKM. The CDR3 covers 15 residues. The trim removed 5 bases at V and 9 bases at J, leaving 13 bases unmatched. CDR3 protein: CASSMTSQRGGEQFF. The CDR3 nucleotides are TGTGCCAGCAGTATGACTAGCCAAAGGGGTGGTGAGCAGTTCTTC. Filled out from reference TRBV28 and TRBJ2-1, the complete variable domain reads DVKVTQSSRYLVKRTGEKVFLECVQDMDHENMFWYRQDPGLGLRLIYFSYDVKMKEKGDIPEGYSVSREKKERFSLILESASTNQTSMYLCASSMTSQRGGEQFFGPGTRLTVL.

This chain connects TRBV29-1 to TRBJ1-2; possibly TRBD1 for D (5 bases). V lost 3 bases to trimming and J lost 4 bases, with 21 bases between them. Germline assignment: CDR1 SQVTM and CDR2 ANQGSEA. The CDR3 is 16 amino acids. The CDR3 DNA reads as TGCAGCGTTGAGGCCCGGCGGGGACTGCAGCCCTATGGCTACACCTTC. Translating it yields CSVEARRGLQPYGYTF.

The J gene is TRBJ2-5, the V gene TRBV7-2; 11 nucleotides agree with TRBD2. Trimming at V came to 4 bases and at J to 5 bases, leaving 12 bases not matched to a gene. The germline CDR1 and CDR2 sequences are SGHTA and FQGNSA. The CDR3 is 17 amino acids. DNA for the CDR3: TGTGCCAGCAGCTCTCACACCACTAGCGGGAGAAGGGAGACCCAGTACTTC. This translates into CASSSHTTSGRRETQYF.

The V call is TRBV5-4, the J call TRBJ1-2; D remains ambiguous. From germline, CDR1 is SGHNT and CDR2 YYREEE (reference sequence). The V end lost 0 bases, the J end lost 6 bases, and 15 bases lay between the germline ends. The CDR3 extends over 15 amino acids. The CDR3, as DNA: TGTGCCAGCAGCTTGGAAGGGCAGTCTCTTGATGGCTACACCTTC. Protein product: CASSLEGQSLDGYTF.

The chain combines TRBV4-2 with TRBJ2-3; D could derive from TRBD1 or TRBD2 (6 bases each). CDR1 is LGHNA, CDR2 YNFKEQ, per germline. Trimming cost V 0 bases and J 5 bases, with 15 bases left between them. The CDR3 spans 16 residues. The CDR3 reads CASSQDLWGAKDTQYF. The CDR3 DNA is TGTGCCAGCAGCCAAGATCTTTGGGGGGCAAAAGATACGCAGTATTTT.

The chain employs TRBV6-1 and TRBJ2-6; no reliable D call. This CDR3 comprises 15 residues. V lost 7 bases and J lost 4, with 14 bases in between. Per the germline V gene, CDR1 is MNHNS and CDR2 is SASEGT. CDR3 nucleotides: TGTGCCAGCACCTCAGGTTTATCGGGGGCCAACGTCCTGACTTTC. This codes for CASTSGLSGANVLTF.

J is TRBJ2-1 and V is TRBV6-4, with 8 bases lining up with TRBD1. Trimming removed 6 bases from V and 0 bases from J; junction bases left unmatched: 10. Germline assignment: CDR1 MRHNA and CDR2 SNTAGT. CDR3 length: 17 amino acids. CDR3 residues: CASSAGGLYRSYNEQFF. For the CDR3, the DNA is TGTGCCAGCAGCGCAGGGGGCCTATACCGCTCCTACAATGAGCAGTTCTTC.

In this sample, this clone turned up once. The chain couples TRBV19 to TRBJ2-7; 8 bases are shared with TRBD1. The J segment lost 3 bases and the V segment lost 6 bases, leaving 7 bases of the junction unmatched. The germline V gene has CDR1 LNHDA and CDR2 SQIVND (reference sequence). The CDR3 covers 14 residues. The chain's CDR3 is CASRPGQANYEQYF. DNA of the CDR3: TGTGCCAGTAGACCGGGACAGGCCAACTACGAGCAGTACTTC.

The rearrangement uses TRBV7-6 and TRBJ2-5, with TRBD2 matching over 13 bases. CDR3 length equals 17 residues. Germline CDR1 and CDR2: SGHVS and FNYEAQ. Trimming cost V 5 bases and J 5 bases; bases outside gene matches: 11. CDR3 region: CASSTTRGLAGEETQYF. The DNA of the CDR3 is TGTGCCAGCAGCACCACCCGCGGACTAGCGGGAGAGGAGACCCAGTACTTC.

This chain joins TRBV5-1 and TRBJ2-7, with D unresolved. Trimming left V 6 bases short and J 9 bases short, with 22 bases between. The CDR3 length is 14 residues. The germline CDR1 and CDR2 sequences are SGHRS and YFSETQ. The CDR3 region is CASTIEPKHDLQYF. For the CDR3, the DNA is TGCGCCAGCACCATTGAACCGAAGCACGATCTGCAGTACTTC.

V is TRBV19 and J is TRBJ1-3; tentatively, D is TRBD1 (6 bases). The germline V gene encodes CDR1 LNHDA and CDR2 SQIVND (reference sequence). CDR3 length: 15 amino acids. Trimming stripped 4 bases from V and 1 base from J, with 11 bases between. CDR3 DNA sequence: TGTGCCAGTAGTAAAATGACAGGTTCTGGAAACACCATATATTTT. Translated: CASSKMTGSGNTIYF. The full variable domain, in which reference TRBV19 and TRBJ1-3 provide the parts outside the CDR3, is DGGITQSPKYLFRKEGQNVTLSCEQNLNHDAMYWYRQDPGQGLRLIYYSQIVNDFQKGDIAEGYSVSREKKESFPLTVTSAQKNPTAFYLCASSKMTGSGNTIYFGEGSWLTVV.

This clone was observed a few times. The rearrangement joins TRBV14 to TRBJ1-1; 9 bases fit TRBD1. J lost 5 bases, V lost 7 bases, and 5 bases had no gene match. Germline lookup yields CDR1 SGHDN and CDR2 FVKESK. The CDR3 sequence is 13 residues long. CDR3 sequence reads: CASKGQGRTEAFF. The CDR3, as DNA: TGTGCCAGCAAAGGACAGGGGAGGACTGAAGCTTTCTTT.

The gene calls are TRBV25-1 and TRBJ2-7; 11 nucleotides agree with TRBD1. The CDR3 contains 16 residues. The V gene end was trimmed by 3 bases and the J gene end by 1 base; junction bases not matched to a gene: 5. Germline V gives CDR1 MGHDK, CDR2 SYGVNS. CDR3 region: CASSDSGTGGSYEQYF. DNA for the CDR3: TGTGCCAGCAGTGACTCCGGGACAGGGGGGTCCTACGAGCAGTACTTC.

The chain links TRBV7-9 to TRBJ2-4; the match to TRBD1 covers 7 bases. Germline CDR1 and CDR2: SEHNR and FQNEAQ (reference sequence). The trim removed 1 base at V and 8 bases at J, leaving 11 bases unmatched. This CDR3 has 16 amino acids. Written as DNA, the CDR3 is TGTGCCAGCAGCTTAGGCAGACAGGGCCTCGGGGACATTCAGTACTTC. Translated: CASSLGRQGLGDIQYF.

This rearrangement joins TRBV28 to TRBJ1-2; the D gene is possibly TRBD1 (5 bases). Per germline, CDR1 MDHEN and CDR2 SYDVKM. The CDR3 is 12 amino acids. V was shortened by 6 bases and J by 7 bases, with 12 bases between the two germline ends. CDR3: CASRGQGAGYTF. DNA for the CDR3: TGTGCCAGCAGAGGGCAGGGAGCTGGCTACACCTTC.

This clone was recorded a few times. The chain joins TRBV6-4 to TRBJ2-6, with D possibly TRBD1 on 5 matching bases. Germline V gene data show CDR1 as MRHNA and CDR2 as SNTAGT. The CDR3 runs to 15 residues. Trimming took off 2 bases at V and 2 bases at J, with 7 bases between the two ends. The chain's CDR3 is CASSDGAAGANVLTF. The CDR3 coding sequence is TGTGCCAGCAGTGACGGGGCGGCTGGGGCCAACGTCCTGACTTTC.

The V gene is TRBV6-5, the J gene TRBJ1-5; D is perhaps TRBD1 (5 bases). The CDR3 sequence is 13 residues long. The germline CDR1 and CDR2 sequences are MNHEY and SVGAGI. The germline V and J ends were trimmed by 0 bases and 5 bases, with 5 bases remaining between them. CDR3: CASSYSGDQPQHF. The CDR3, as DNA: TGTGCCAGCAGTTACTCGGGGGATCAGCCCCAGCATTTT.